Detailed here is one T cell receptor (beta chain). This specimen belongs to a study of immune characterization of retroperitoneal liposarcoma. Each CDR3 protein gets one entry after TCRdb re-called the PCR reads with MiXCR. The table includes around 12,000 distinct CDR3 sequences, approximately 48% detected once. Germline V gives CDR1 SGHTA, CDR2 FQGNSA. This CDR3 has 14 amino acids. Deletions cut 1 base from V and 5 bases from J, with 9 bases between. Material for sequencing was tumor tissue. The receptor was derived from a female donor with retroperitoneal liposarcoma. This sequence joins TRBV7-2 and TRBJ2-1; weak D call: TRBD2 (5 bases). The CDR3 DNA is TGTGCCAGCAGCTTAGTTGGACTTCACAATGAGCAGTTCTTC. This gives the protein CASSLVGLHNEQFF. The variable domain in full, completed from reference TRBV7-2 and TRBJ2-1, reads GAGVSQSPSNKVTEKGKDVELRCDPISGHTALYWYRQSLGQGLEFLIYFQGNSAPDKSGLPSDRFSAERTGGSVSTLTIQRTQQEDSAVYLCASSLVGLHNEQFFGPGTRLTVL.